The rows below give T cell receptor beta chains drawn from one sample of a study of cytomegalovirus exposure and HLA in healthy donors. Here immunoSEQ multiplex PCR was the method, and the copy in TCRdb shows in-frame clones only, minus some. The sample shows about 110,000 clones, over 80% of them seen only once. Sequences were obtained from PBMCs. These receptors all stem from a young man in good health and CMV-seropositive. CDR3s include the opening cysteine and the closing phenylalanine or tryptophan. Fields, in order: CDR3 protein, CDR3 DNA, clone size, D gene, V gene, J gene. A D gene is named only where the DNA matches it firmly. Clone size, where shown, is once, few, many, or a class for clones that have expanded.

CDR3: CASSTLASSNQPQHF; DNA: TGTGCCAGCAGTACCCTGGCCAGTAGCAATCAGCCCCAGCATTTT; size: NA; D: NA; V: TRBV6-5; J: TRBJ1-5
CDR3: CASSYSGQPNQPQHF; DNA: TGTGCCAGCAGTTACTCGGGACAGCCCAATCAGCCCCAGCATTTT; size: NA; D: TRBD1; V: TRBV6-5; J: TRBJ1-5
CDR3: CASSLAPQGYEQYF; DNA: TGTGCCAGCAGTTTAGCCCCACAGGGGTACGAGCAGTACTTC; size: few; D: TRBD1; V: TRBV27; J: TRBJ2-7
CDR3: CASISMPGVTDTQYF; DNA: TGTGCCAGCATCTCGATGCCGGGGGTGACAGATACGCAGTATTTT; size: once; D: NA; V: TRBV7-8; J: TRBJ2-3
CDR3: CASSQGATGGRETQYF; DNA: TGTGCCAGCAGCCAAGGGGCTACAGGGGGACGTGAGACCCAGTACTTC; size: NA; D: TRBD1; V: TRBV4-2; J: TRBJ2-5
CDR3: CASSPRGGEPQHF; DNA: TGTGCCAGCAGTCCCAGGGGAGGGGAGCCCCAGCATTTT; size: NA; D: NA; V: TRBV27; J: TRBJ1-5
CDR3: CASSLEGPEQFF; DNA: TGCGCCAGCAGCTTGGAGGGGCCGGAGCAGTTCTTC; size: NA; D: NA; V: TRBV5-1; J: TRBJ2-1
CDR3: CASSLTGGAETQYF; DNA: TGTGCCAGTAGTTTGACAGGGGGCGCGGAGACCCAGTACTTC; size: NA; D: TRBD1; V: TRBV19; J: TRBJ2-5
CDR3: CASSLARLQETQYF; DNA: TGTGCCAGCAGCTTGGCTCGTCTGCAAGAGACCCAGTACTTC; size: NA; D: NA; V: TRBV5-6; J: TRBJ2-5
CDR3: CASSEGAGSEQFF; DNA: TGTGCCAGCAGTGAAGGGGCCGGGAGCGAGCAGTTCTTC; size: NA; D: NA; V: TRBV2; J: TRBJ2-1
CDR3: CASSLRNRDPEAFF; DNA: TGTGCCAGCAGTTTAAGAAACAGGGACCCTGAAGCTTTCTTT; size: NA; D: NA; V: TRBV28; J: TRBJ1-1
CDR3: CASSLIVGTGRNLGEQYF; DNA: TGCGCCAGCAGCTTGATCGTTGGAACAGGGAGAAATTTGGGCGAGCAGTACTTC; size: NA; D: NA; V: TRBV5-1; J: TRBJ2-7
CDR3: CASGYSGGYEQYF; DNA: TGTGCTAGTGGTTATAGCGGGGGTTACGAGCAGTACTTC; size: NA; D: TRBD2; V: TRBV12-5; J: TRBJ2-7
CDR3: CASSFDRGWTDTQYF; DNA: TGTGCCAGCAGCTTTGACAGGGGGTGGACAGATACGCAGTATTTT; size: NA; D: TRBD1; V: TRBV7-2; J: TRBJ2-3
CDR3: CASSVGAAGVESYEQYF; DNA: TGTGCCAGCAGCGTAGGAGCCGCGGGGGTAGAGAGCTACGAGCAGTACTTC; size: NA; D: TRBD2; V: TRBV9; J: TRBJ2-7
CDR3: CASSPWTANTGELFF; DNA: TGTGCCAGCTCACCCTGGACAGCGAACACCGGGGAGCTGTTTTTT; size: NA; D: NA; V: TRBV18; J: TRBJ2-2
CDR3: CASSLGVSYEQYF; DNA: TGTGCCAGCAGCTTGGGCGTCTCCTACGAGCAGTACTTC; size: NA; D: NA; V: TRBV11-3; J: TRBJ2-7
CDR3: CASSLGLVRDEQFF; DNA: TGTGCCAGCAGCTTAGGGTTGGTCCGCGATGAGCAGTTCTTC; size: NA; D: NA; V: TRBV7-9; J: TRBJ2-1
CDR3: CASSLTGGPFETQYF; DNA: TGTGCCAGCAGCCTGACAGGGGGTCCCTTCGAGACCCAGTACTTC; size: NA; D: TRBD1; V: TRBV14; J: TRBJ2-5